This note documents a single T cell receptor (beta chain) sequence. The germline gives CDR1 MNHEY, CDR2 SMNVEV (reference sequence). The CDR3 runs 16 residues. Trimming stripped 0 bases from V and 5 bases from J, with 14 bases between. This sample is drawn from a study of blood T cell repertoires in COVID-19. Study-level background: Acute and convalescent COVID-19 specimens originated in the United States, Italy and Spain. From T cells, B-cell-depleted T cells, or PBMCs came the material, which was cDNA or gDNA.

Original processing methods: Reference gene primer amplification yielded estimated nucleated cell counts. The method was immunoSEQ multiplex PCR; TCRdb's version includes in-frame clones alone and lacks a portion of them. D and trimming come from the DNA, and the V and J calls and clone size come from that table. This sample has about 200,000 clones, with more than 70% found just once. Material: peripheral blood. This TCR was sampled from a young man with active or convalescent COVID-19. The genes are TRBV27 and TRBJ1-5, with D possibly TRBD1 on 5 matching bases. This CDR3 reads CASSLSPGPRYQPQHF. The CDR3 DNA sequence: TGTGCCAGCAGTTTATCCCCAGGGCCAAGGTATCAGCCCCAGCATTTT.